This is a list of T cell receptor beta chains from one sample in a study of blood T cell repertoires in COVID-19. Sequenced by immunoSEQ multiplex PCR; TCRdb stores in-frame clones only, minus some. The sample holds 80,000 to 90,000 clones, more than 70% seen once. Sequencing was done on a sample of peripheral blood. Every receptor here comes from an older woman with acute or convalescent COVID-19. Both conserved end residues are part of each CDR3. The D gene is left open where the match is weak. Size values are once, few and many counts, or a class for expanded clones, and some rows have none.

>TRBV4-3|-|-|TRBJ1-1
TGCGCCAGCAGCCAAAGCAGCGACGGTGAAGCTTTCTTT
CASSQSSDGEAFF
>TRBV7-9|few|TRBD1|TRBJ2-3
TGTGCCAGCAGCTCTACCGTTAATTGGGACAGGGCGACAGATACGCAGTATTTT
CASSSTVNWDRATDTQYF
>TRBV18|-|-|TRBJ2-3
TGTGCCAGCTCACCAGAACGGTATACGCAGTATTTT
CASSPERYTQYF
>TRBV5-1|-|TRBD2|TRBJ2-5
TGCGCCAGCAGCTTGGGGACTAGCGGGAGGGAGACCCAGTACTTC
CASSLGTSGRETQYF
>TRBV6-5|-|-|TRBJ1-2
TGTGCCAGCAGACCCGGGATAAAAGCTAACTATGGCTACACCTTC
CASRPGIKANYGYTF
>TRBV28|-|TRBD1|TRBJ2-3
TGTGCCAGCAGTTTATATTCCCCCGGACAGGGGAGAGGCACAGATACGCAGTATTTT
CASSLYSPGQGRGTDTQYF
>TRBV6-6|-|-|TRBJ2-1
TGTGCCACCGGGGGATTCGTCTCCTACAATGAGCAGTTCTTC
CATGGFVSYNEQFF
>TRBV3-1/TRBV3-2|few|TRBD2|TRBJ2-3
TGTGCCAGCAGCCAAGCCCCTAGCGGGAGGGGCACAGATACGCAGTATTTT
CASSQAPSGRGTDTQYF
>TRBV28|-|-|TRBJ1-2
TGTGCCAGCAGCACGTCGGGAAACTATGGCTACACCTTC
CASSTSGNYGYTF
>TRBV6-2/TRBV6-3|medium-sized|TRBD2|TRBJ2-1
TGTGCCAGCAGTCCACTAGCGGGGTACGGGTATGAGCAGTTCTTC
CASSPLAGYGYEQFF
>TRBV6-5|-|TRBD1|TRBJ2-1
TGTGCCAGCAGTTATTTACCGCAGGGGGCTCATGAGCAGTTCTTC
CASSYLPQGAHEQFF
>TRBV7-2|-|-|TRBJ1-6
TGTGCCAGCAGCTTAGGGTGGGGCAATTATAGGGATTCACCCCTCCACTTT
CASSLGWGNYRDSPLHF
>TRBV2|few|TRBD2|TRBJ2-2
TGTGCCAGCTCCCAAGCGGGGGGCCCGAACACCGGGGAGCTGTTTTTT
CASSQAGGPNTGELFF
>TRBV7-2|once|TRBD2|TRBJ2-5
TGTGCCAGCAGCTTAGGGGGGGCTAGCGGGTACCGAAAAGAGACCCAGTACTTC
CASSLGGASGYRKETQYF
>TRBV6-4|-|TRBD1|TRBJ2-3
TGTGCCAGCAGTGACTCTGCAGGGGGCGCAGATACGCAGTATTTT
CASSDSAGGADTQYF
>TRBV2|-|-|TRBJ1-5
TGTGCCAGCAGGACTGCCAATCAGCCCCAGCATTTT
CASRTANQPQHF
>TRBV4-2|once|-|TRBJ1-4
TGTGCCAGCAGCCAAGAAGGGGGGGGCGGTGCTAATGAAAAACTGTTTTTT
CASSQEGGGGANEKLFF
>TRBV18|-|TRBD1|TRBJ2-2
TGTGCCAGCTCTACAGGGGCCGAGAACACCGGGGAGCTGTTTTTT
CASSTGAENTGELFF
>TRBV3-1/TRBV3-2|-|TRBD2|TRBJ2-1
TGTGCCAGCAGCCGCGCGACTAGCGGGGGGCCAAATGAGCAGTTCTTC
CASSRATSGGPNEQFF
>TRBV11-3|-|TRBD2|TRBJ2-5
TGTGCCAGCAGCCCGGCGGGGGGCTCTGGTGAGACCCAGTACTTC
CASSPAGGSGETQYF
>TRBV9|-|TRBD1|TRBJ2-2
TGTGCCAGCAGTCTTAGTGGACAGGGTGGCACCGGGGAGCTGTTTTTT
CASSLSGQGGTGELFF
>TRBV5-6|few|TRBD2|TRBJ2-3
TGTGCCAGCAGCTTGATGGCGGGAGCGAACACAGATACGCAGTATTTT
CASSLMAGANTDTQYF
>TRBV5-6|-|-|TRBJ2-2
TGTGCCAGCAGCTCGGGACTCGCGAACACCGGGGAGCTGTTTTTT
CASSSGLANTGELFF